This T cell receptor (beta chain) was sequenced in a study of blood T cell repertoires in COVID-19. Study context: Samples taken during acute and convalescent COVID-19 were collected in the United States, Italy and Spain. PBMCs, B-cell-depleted T cells, or T cells were the source of the cDNA or gDNA that made up the material.

It was during active infection that Seattle patients were enrolled and then longitudinally followed. Authors' data handling: Amplification from reference gene primers served as the basis for estimated nucleated cell counts. The protocol was immunoSEQ multiplex PCR, while the TCRdb copy is restricted to in-frame clones and leaves out a portion. The V and J calls and the clone size are those of that table, but D and trimming were determined from the DNA. The sample has about 160,000 clones; around 93% are singletons. J gave up 4 bases and V 7 bases, and 9 bases lay outside the gene matches. This CDR3 is 15 amino acids long. Germline values: CDR1 LNHDA, CDR2 SQIVND (reference sequence).

This chain links TRBV19 with TRBJ1-3, with 8 bases aligning to TRBD1. Sequenced: peripheral blood. The TCR originated in a man younger than 40 with COVID-19, enrolled during active disease. CDR3 in DNA: TGTGCCAGTAAAATGGGACAGGTGGAAGGAAACACCATATATTTT. Residues: CASKMGQVEGNTIYF.